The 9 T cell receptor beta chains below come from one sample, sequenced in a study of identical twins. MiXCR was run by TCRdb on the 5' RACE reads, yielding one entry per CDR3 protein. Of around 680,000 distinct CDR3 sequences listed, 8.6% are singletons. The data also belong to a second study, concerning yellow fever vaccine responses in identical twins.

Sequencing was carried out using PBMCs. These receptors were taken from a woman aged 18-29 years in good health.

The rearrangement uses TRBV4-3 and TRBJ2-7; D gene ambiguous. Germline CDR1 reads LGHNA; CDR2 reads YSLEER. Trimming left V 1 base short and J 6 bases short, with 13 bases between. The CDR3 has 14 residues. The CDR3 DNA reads TGCGCCAGCAGCCAAGGGATTAGGTCGGGCGAGCAGTACTTC. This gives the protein CASSQGIRSGEQYF.

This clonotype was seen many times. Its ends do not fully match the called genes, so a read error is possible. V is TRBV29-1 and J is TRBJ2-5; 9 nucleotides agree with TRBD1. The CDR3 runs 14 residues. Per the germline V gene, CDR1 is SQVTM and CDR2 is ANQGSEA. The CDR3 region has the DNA TGCAGCGTGGCGGGGGACAGGGACCAGGAGACCCAGTACTTC. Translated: CSVAGDRDQETQYF.

DNA of the CDR3: TGTGCCAGCAGTTTGCATCCCCAGGACAGGGTAAACACCGGGGAGCTGTTTTTT. Amino acids: CASSLHPQDRVNTGELFF. The chain carries TRBV27 and TRBJ2-2, with 8 positions matching TRBD1. Germline values: CDR1 MNHEY, CDR2 SMNVEV (reference sequence). The CDR3 is 18 residues long. With V trimmed by 3 bases and J by 2 bases, 11 bases remained unmatched.

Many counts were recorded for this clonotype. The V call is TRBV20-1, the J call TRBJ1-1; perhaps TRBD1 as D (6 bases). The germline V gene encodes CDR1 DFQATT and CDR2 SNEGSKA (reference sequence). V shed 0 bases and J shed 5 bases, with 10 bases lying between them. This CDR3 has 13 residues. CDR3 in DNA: TGCAGTGCTAGAGACACAGGGAGGACTGAAGCTTTCTTT. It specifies CSARDTGRTEAFF.

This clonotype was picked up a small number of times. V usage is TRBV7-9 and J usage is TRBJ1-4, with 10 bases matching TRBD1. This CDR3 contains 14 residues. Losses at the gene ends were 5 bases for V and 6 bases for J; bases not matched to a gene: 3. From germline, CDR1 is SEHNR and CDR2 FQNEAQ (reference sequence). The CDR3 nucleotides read TGTGCCAGCAGCCGACAGGGGGCTGATGAAAAACTGTTTTTT. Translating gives CASSRQGADEKLFF. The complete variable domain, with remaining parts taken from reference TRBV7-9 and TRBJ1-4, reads DTGVSQNPRHKITKRGQNVTFRCDPISEHNRLYWYRQTLGQGPEFLTYFQNEAQLEKSRLLSDRFSAERPKGSFSTLEIQRTEQGDSAMYLCASSRQGADEKLFFGSGTQLSVL.

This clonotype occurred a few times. CDR3: CASSQFGGDTGELFF. The CDR3, as DNA: TGTGCCAGCAGCCAATTCGGGGGGGACACCGGGGAGCTGTTTTTT. This rearrangement joins TRBV3-1 to TRBJ2-2; 8 nucleotides agree with TRBD2. Germline V lookup: CDR1 LGHDT, CDR2 YNNKEL (reference sequence). The V gene end was trimmed by 2 bases and the J gene end by 3 bases; junction bases not matched to a gene: 2. The CDR3 is made up of 15 amino acids.

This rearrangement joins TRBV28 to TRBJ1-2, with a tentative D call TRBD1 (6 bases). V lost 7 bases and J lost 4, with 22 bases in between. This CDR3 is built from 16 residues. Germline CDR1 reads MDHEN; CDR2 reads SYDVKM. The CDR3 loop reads CASKLSRTDLTYGYTF. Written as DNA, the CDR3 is TGTGCCAGCAAACTATCCCGGACAGACCTTACCTATGGCTACACCTTC.

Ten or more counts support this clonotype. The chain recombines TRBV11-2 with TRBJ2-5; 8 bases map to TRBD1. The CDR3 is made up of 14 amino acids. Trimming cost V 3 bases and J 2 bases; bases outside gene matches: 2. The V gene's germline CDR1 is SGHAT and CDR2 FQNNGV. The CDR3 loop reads CASSFTGGQETQYF. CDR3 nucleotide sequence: TGTGCCAGCAGCTTTACAGGGGGGCAAGAGACCCAGTACTTC. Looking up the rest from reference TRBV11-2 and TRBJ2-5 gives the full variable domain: EAGVAQSPRYKIIEKRQSVAFWCNPISGHATLYWYQQILGQGPKLLIQFQNNGVVDDSQLPKDRFSAERLKGVDSTLKIQPAKLEDSAVYLCASSFTGGQETQYFGPGTRLLVL.

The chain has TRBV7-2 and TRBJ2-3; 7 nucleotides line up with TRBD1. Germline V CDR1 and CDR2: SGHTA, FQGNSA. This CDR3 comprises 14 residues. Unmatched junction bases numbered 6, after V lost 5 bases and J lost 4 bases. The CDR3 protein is CASSGYRGSDTQYF. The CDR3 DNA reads TGTGCCAGCAGCGGCTACAGGGGATCAGATACGCAGTATTTT.